These 2 T cell receptor beta chains came from one sample sequenced in a study of cytomegalovirus exposure and HLA in healthy donors. With 60 Vbeta and 13 Jbeta primers, the PCR was carried out. Generated by immunoSEQ multiplex PCR, the TCRdb table keeps only in-frame clones and is missing some. The data contain some 130,000 clones, about 76% of them singletons. The specimen sequenced was PBMCs. These TCRs come from a woman between 35 and 50 years old in good health and CMV-seronegative.

This clone counts as medium-sized (0.01 to 0.1%). V is TRBV25-1 and J is TRBJ1-4; D is undetermined. Deletions cut 5 bases from V and 0 bases from J, with 10 bases between. The CDR3 extends over 15 amino acids. Germline assignment: CDR1 MGHDK and CDR2 SYGVNS. The chain's CDR3 is CASSWSGATNEKLFF. The CDR3 DNA is TGTGCCAGCAGTTGGTCAGGTGCAACTAATGAAAAACTGTTTTTT.

About this clone itself: Within the sample, other DNA sequences also encode this same CDR3. The rearrangement links TRBV6-5 to TRBJ1-5; TRBD1 is a possible D gene (5 bases). Germline CDR1 is MNHEY and CDR2 is SVGAGI. This CDR3 is 12 amino acids long. The V gene lost 6 bases and the J gene lost 4 bases, with 7 bases spanning the gap. This CDR3 reads CASRKGNQPQHF. The DNA of the CDR3 is TGTGCCAGCAGGAAGGGGAATCAGCCCCAGCATTTT.